This T cell receptor (beta chain) was found in a study of T cell changes during pregnancy in multiple sclerosis. TCRdb's table, derived via immunoSEQ multiplex PCR, lists solely in-frame clones and lacks some. The table has about 110,000 clones, less than 95% seen once; the top ten hold 1.6%. This clone was detected only once. The starting material was peripheral blood, obtained before pregnancy. The sequence was obtained from a female donor with multiple sclerosis, enrolled in a pregnancy study.

The CDR3 DNA sequence: TGTGCCAGCAGCTTAGCTAGCGGGGGGGCCGGGAATGAGCAGTTCTTC. Protein sequence: CASSLASGGAGNEQFF. The chain links TRBV7-9 to TRBJ2-1, with 11 nucleotides matching TRBD2. This CDR3 contains 16 residues. Germline V lookup: CDR1 SEHNR, CDR2 FQNEAQ (reference sequence). Trimming at V came to 0 bases and at J to 7 bases, leaving 5 bases not matched to a gene.